The clone carrying this TCR beta chain was seen a few times. This entry is derived from a study of early T cells in non-severe SARS-CoV-2 infection. The V and J ends lost 3 bases and 8 bases, in that order; junction bases with no gene match: 13. Germline CDR1 LNHDA, CDR2 SQIVND (reference sequence). This CDR3 has 17 residues. One entry per CDR3 protein results from TCRdb running MiXCR on the 5' RACE reads. This table holds about 90,000 distinct CDR3 sequences, approximately 12% found once. The genes are TRBV19 and TRBJ1-4, with 9 bases matching TRBD1. The specimen was whole blood, collected at baseline. The receptor was isolated from an adult who was a healthcare worker with PCR-confirmed SARS-CoV-2 infection or an uninfected control (not recorded which). The CDR3, as DNA: TGTGCCAGTAGTATGTCGGGACAGGGCCGGCGTCGGGAAAAACTGTTTTTT. This translates into CASSMSGQGRRREKLFF. Full variable domain (remainder filled in from reference TRBV19 and TRBJ1-4): DGGITQSPKYLFRKEGQNVTLSCEQNLNHDAMYWYRQDPGQGLRLIYYSQIVNDFQKGDIAEGYSVSREKKESFPLTVTSAQKNPTAFYLCASSMSGQGRRREKLFFGSGTQLSVL.